The entry below gives a single T cell receptor (beta chain) sequence along with its context. Its antigen is undetermined. The PCR made use of 60 Vbeta and 13 Jbeta primers. Using immunoSEQ multiplex PCR, the repertoire was profiled, and TCRdb retains in-frame clones only, with some absent. The sample lists 200,000 to 250,000 clones, 76% occurring once. Healthy bone marrow donors made up the cohort. The data originate from a study of cytomegalovirus exposure and HLA in healthy donors. Trimming cost V 0 bases and J 6 bases, with 9 bases left between them. CDR1 is SGHRS and CDR2 is YFSETQ in the germline V gene. The CDR3 loop spans 13 amino acids. Whole-study results and caveats: Listed as cytomegalovirus-associated were over 150 TCR beta chains. Later, an analysis showed that TCR beta chains associated with HLA were more clonally expanded than others that were equally common.

The rearrangement links TRBV5-1 to TRBJ1-2; D is ambiguous. This clonotype originated in a man between 18 and 35 years old in good health and CMV-seronegative. Sequencing input: PBMCs. CDR3 sequence: CASSLVGQDGYTF. The DNA for the CDR3 is TGCGCCAGCAGCTTGGTCGGTCAAGATGGCTACACCTTC.